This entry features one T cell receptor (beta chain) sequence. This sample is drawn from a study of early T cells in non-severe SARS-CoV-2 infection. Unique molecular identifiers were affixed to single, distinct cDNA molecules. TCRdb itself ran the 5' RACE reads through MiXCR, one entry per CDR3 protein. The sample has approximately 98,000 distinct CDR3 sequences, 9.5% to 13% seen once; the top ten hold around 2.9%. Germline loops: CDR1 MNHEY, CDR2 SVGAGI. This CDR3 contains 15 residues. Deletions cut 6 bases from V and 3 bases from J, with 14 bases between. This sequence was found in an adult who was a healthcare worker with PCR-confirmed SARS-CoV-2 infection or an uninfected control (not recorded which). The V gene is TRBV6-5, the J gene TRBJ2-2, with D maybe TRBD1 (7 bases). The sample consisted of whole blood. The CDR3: CASSMTGTDTGELFF. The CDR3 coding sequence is TGTGCCAGCAGCATGACAGGGACTGACACCGGGGAGCTGTTTTTT.